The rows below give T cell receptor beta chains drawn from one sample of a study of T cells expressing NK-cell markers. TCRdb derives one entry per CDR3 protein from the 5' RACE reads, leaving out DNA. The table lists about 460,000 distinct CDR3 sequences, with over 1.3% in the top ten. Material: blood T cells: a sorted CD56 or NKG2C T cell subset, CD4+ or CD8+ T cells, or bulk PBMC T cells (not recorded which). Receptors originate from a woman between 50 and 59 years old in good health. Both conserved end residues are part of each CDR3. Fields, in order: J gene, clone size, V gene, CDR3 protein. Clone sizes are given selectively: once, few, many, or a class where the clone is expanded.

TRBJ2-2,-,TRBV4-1,CASSQAPSTNTGELFF
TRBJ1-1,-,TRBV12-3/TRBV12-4,CASSSRGGITEAFF
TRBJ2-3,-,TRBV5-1,CASSLSRYTDTQYF
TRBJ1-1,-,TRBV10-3,CAISGRGGTEAFF
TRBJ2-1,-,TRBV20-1,CSVNAPGLAVGDEQFF
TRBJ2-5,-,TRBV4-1,CASSPGLAAYQETQYF
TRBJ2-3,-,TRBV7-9,CASSPPQVRDTQYF
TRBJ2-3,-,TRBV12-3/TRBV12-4,CASNPLGGTTDTQYF
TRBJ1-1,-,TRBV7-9,CASSSLGTGVFLNTEAFF
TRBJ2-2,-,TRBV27,CASSPTSGYTGELFF
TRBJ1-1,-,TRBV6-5,CASSLSGGRAFF
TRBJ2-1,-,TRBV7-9,CASSPSGTGNEQFF
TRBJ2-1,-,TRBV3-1,CASSQALDPRNEQFF
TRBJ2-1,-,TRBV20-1,CSARGGRSSYNEQFF
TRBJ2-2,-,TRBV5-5,CASSFAGTHAGELFF
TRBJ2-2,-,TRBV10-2,CASIFRPSGGLGGELFF
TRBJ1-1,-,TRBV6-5,CASSGGQVRTEAFF
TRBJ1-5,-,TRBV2,CASSPGNPNQPQHF
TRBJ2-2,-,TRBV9,CASSVQTSVRAGELFF
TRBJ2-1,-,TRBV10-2,CASVGWTSGRGYEQFF
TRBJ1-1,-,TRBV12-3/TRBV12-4,CASSAPGQTVIEAFF
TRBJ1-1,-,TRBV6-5,CASSEFGTGYTEAFF
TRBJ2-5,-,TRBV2,CASRRLEEVQYF
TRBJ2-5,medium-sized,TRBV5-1,CASSPEPGETQYF
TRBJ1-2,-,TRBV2,CASCRDRDYGYTF
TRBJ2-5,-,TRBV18,CASSPLSGRRGSKETQYF
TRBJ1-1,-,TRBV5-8,CASSLDGRVSTAKMNTEAFF
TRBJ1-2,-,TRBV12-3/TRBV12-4,CASSLMGDANYGYTF
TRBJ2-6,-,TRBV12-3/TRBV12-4,CASSFHRGMTGANVLTF
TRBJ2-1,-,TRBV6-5,CASSSPGLAGDEQFF
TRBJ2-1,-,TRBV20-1,CSARDRTHGSYNEQFF
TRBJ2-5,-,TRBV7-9,CASSGRGMETQYF
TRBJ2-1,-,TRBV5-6,CASSLGQDLFYNEQFF
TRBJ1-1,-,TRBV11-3,CASSLEEGPGKEAFF
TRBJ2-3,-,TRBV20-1,CSARERVFWDTQYF
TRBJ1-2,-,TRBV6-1,CASSESWDRRYTF
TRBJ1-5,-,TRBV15,CATSEGEPNQPQHF
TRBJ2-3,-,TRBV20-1,CSARENLAGVWDTQYF
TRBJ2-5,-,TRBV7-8,CASSPRRSQETQYF
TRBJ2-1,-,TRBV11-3,CASSFMSGRASGSGEQFF
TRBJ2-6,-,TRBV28,CASSSHKAGANVLTF
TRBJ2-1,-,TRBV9,CASSPVDSAEQFF
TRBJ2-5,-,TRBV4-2,CASSQDLDRGQETQYF
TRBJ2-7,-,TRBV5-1,CASSLGRSGGSYEQYF
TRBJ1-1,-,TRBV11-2,CASRTARGKNTEAFF